This T cell receptor beta chain is from a study of cytomegalovirus exposure and HLA in healthy donors. Study outcomes and limitations: The classifier reportedly diagnosed cytomegalovirus status with high sensitivity and specificity. Immune exposure information available was restricted to CMV serostatus. The authors later found HLA-associated TCR beta chains more clonally expanded than equally common others.

A multiplex PCR was run with 60 Vbeta primers and 13 Jbeta primers. Profiled with immunoSEQ multiplex PCR; TCRdb holds only in-frame clones, not every one. The sample has roughly 200,000 clones; over 70% are singletons. On this clone itself: The antigen is unknown.

The germline CDR1 and CDR2 sequences are LGHNA and YSLEER. The CDR3 length is 17 residues. The V segment lost 0 bases and the J segment 7 bases; nucleotides outside the gene matches: 9. This sequence was found in a male donor in good health and CMV-seronegative. Sequencing used PBMCs. This sequence joins TRBV4-3 and TRBJ2-3, with 11 bases fitting TRBD2. Written as DNA, the CDR3 is TGCGCCAGCAGCCAAGATAAGAGCACTAGCGGGAGTTATACGCAGTATTTT. Translated: CASSQDKSTSGSYTQYF.